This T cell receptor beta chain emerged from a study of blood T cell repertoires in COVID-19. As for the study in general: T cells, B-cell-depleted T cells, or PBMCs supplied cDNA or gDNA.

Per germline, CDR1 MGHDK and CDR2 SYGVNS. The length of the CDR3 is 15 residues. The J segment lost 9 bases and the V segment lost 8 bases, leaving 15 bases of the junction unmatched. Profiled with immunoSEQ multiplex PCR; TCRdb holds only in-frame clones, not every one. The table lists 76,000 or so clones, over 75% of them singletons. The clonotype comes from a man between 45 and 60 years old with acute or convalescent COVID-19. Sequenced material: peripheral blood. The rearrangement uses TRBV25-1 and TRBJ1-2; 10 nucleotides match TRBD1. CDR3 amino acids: CASAVRSGQGKRYTF. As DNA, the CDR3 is TGTGCCAGCGCCGTTAGATCGGGACAGGGGAAACGCTACACCTTC.